This T cell receptor (beta chain) was identified during a study of cytomegalovirus exposure and HLA in healthy donors. V shed 2 bases and J shed 1 base, with 11 bases lying between them. CDR1 and CDR2 from the germline V gene are SGHTA and FQGNSA. The CDR3 runs 15 residues. This clone was detected only a few times. The PCR contained 60 Vbeta and 13 Jbeta primers. Using immunoSEQ multiplex PCR, the repertoire was profiled, and TCRdb retains in-frame clones only, with some absent. The sample consists of nearly 200,000 clones, 82% of them appearing once. The chain joins TRBV7-2 to TRBJ1-2; D is undetermined. The receptor was isolated from a boy younger than 10 in good health and CMV-seronegative. Sequencing was performed on PBMCs. The CDR3 DNA reads TGTGCCAGCAGCTTACAGGCCGGATTTAACTATGGCTACACCTTC. The encoded protein is CASSLQAGFNYGYTF.